Below, 18 T cell receptor beta chains from the same sample are listed, as sequenced in a study of CD8+CD57+ T cells in acquired aplastic anemia. TCR beta VDJ and CDR3 profiles were obtained from a genomic DNA template. TCRdb redid the calling of the reads with MiXCR, one entry per CDR3 protein. The sample consists of under 200,000 distinct CDR3 sequences, about 48% of them appearing once. Patients chosen for sequencing had CD8+CD57+ cells that had expanded, as shown by flow cytometry. Sequencing used sorted CD4+, CD8+, or CD8+CD57+ T cells (not recorded which) from PBMCs. These receptors were collected from a human donor with aplastic anemia.

The rearrangement joins TRBV5-1 to TRBJ1-1, with a weak D call TRBD1 (5 bases). Germline CDR1 SGHRS, CDR2 YFSETQ. Deletions cut 6 bases from V and 2 bases from J, with 8 bases between. The CDR3 contains 12 residues. The CDR3 here is CASKGINTEAFF. CDR3 DNA sequence: TGCGCCAGCAAGGGGATTAACACTGAAGCTTTCTTT.

The chain recombines TRBV30 with TRBJ1-5, with unresolved D. The length of the CDR3 is 13 residues. Trimming shortened V by 2 bases and J by 0 bases, and 5 bases separated the two germline ends. The germline gives CDR1 GTSNPN, CDR2 SVGIG (reference sequence). The chain's CDR3 is CAWSIGSNQPQHF. The DNA of the CDR3 is TGTGCCTGGAGTATAGGTAGCAATCAGCCCCAGCATTTT.

This rearrangement joins TRBV9 to TRBJ2-3, with D possibly matching TRBD2 (6 bases). Germline V gene sequence: CDR1 SGDLS, CDR2 YYNGEE. Deletions cut 7 bases from V and 4 bases from J, with 16 bases between. CDR3 length equals 14 residues. The CDR3 DNA follows: TGTGCCAGCGGAAGGAGGGAGCCCCCAGATACGCAGTATTTT. Translating gives CASGRREPPDTQYF.

This clonotype was counted many times. The chain carries TRBV29-1 and TRBJ2-1, with TRBD2 as a possible D gene (5 bases). V was pared by 5 bases and J by 5 bases, with 10 bases between. Germline V gives CDR1 SQVTM, CDR2 ANQGSEA. This CDR3 spans 12 amino acids. In DNA form, the CDR3 reads TGCAGCGTTTTTGAGGGTAACAATGAGCAGTTCTTC. Translation: CSVFEGNNEQFF.

This clonotype was observed many times. The chain couples TRBV19 to TRBJ1-1, with TRBD1 identical over 7 bases. Per germline, CDR1 LNHDA and CDR2 SQIVND (reference sequence). The CDR3 spans 14 residues. J was trimmed by 4 bases and V by 6 bases; bases with no gene match: 8. The DNA for the CDR3 is TGTGCCAGTAGCAATCAGGGGGTTGGCACTGAAGCTTTCTTT. Its translation: CASSNQGVGTEAFF.

This clonotype was detected ten times or more. At one boundary the junction diverges from the germline segment, which might be a read error. The chain links TRBV5-1 to TRBJ1-2, with D possibly matching TRBD1 (5 bases). The CDR3 has 15 amino acids. Germline CDR1 and CDR2: SGHRS and YFSETQ. The CDR3 sequence: CASSLFGPGDLSLLF. DNA for the CDR3: TGCGCCAGCAGCTTGTTTGGCCCGGGGGACCTATCCCTTTTGTTC.

Many counts were recorded for this clonotype. The chain recombines TRBV6-5 with TRBJ1-1, with D possibly TRBD1 on 6 matching bases. Per germline, CDR1 MNHEY and CDR2 SVGAGI. This CDR3 has 17 residues. Trimming took off 0 bases at V and 1 base at J, with 15 bases between the two ends. This CDR3 is CASSYSIPGVTNTEAFF. CDR3 nucleotide sequence: TGTGCCAGCAGTTACTCGATTCCAGGGGTAACGAACACTGAAGCTTTCTTT.

The sample holds many counts of this clonotype. V is TRBV19 and J is TRBJ1-3; possible D gene TRBD1, 5 bases. Germline CDR1 LNHDA, CDR2 SQIVND (reference sequence). V lost 5 bases to trimming and J lost 4 bases, with 12 bases between them. The CDR3 runs to 14 residues. CDR3 sequence: CASSLDMGGNTIYF. As DNA, the CDR3 is TGTGCCAGTAGTCTGGACATGGGGGGAAACACCATATATTTT.

Worth noting for this clonotype: A much bigger clone sits one base away, suggesting this may be a read error. This sequence joins TRBV30 and TRBJ2-7; D gene unclear. Germline CDR1 and CDR2: GTSNPN and SVGIG (reference sequence). CDR3 length: 10 amino acids. CDR3 bases: TGTGCCTGGGGTGTGGGAGAGCAGTACTTC. It specifies CAWGVGEQYF.

This chain links TRBV7-8 with TRBJ2-7, with D tentatively TRBD1 or TRBD2 (5 bases each). Germline CDR1 SGHVS, CDR2 FQNEAQ. V was pared by 3 bases and J by 3 bases, with 12 bases between. The CDR3 is 14 residues long. The CDR3 here is CASSLGRWVYEQYF. Written as DNA, the CDR3 is TGTGCCAGCAGCTTGGGACGGTGGGTCTACGAGCAGTACTTC.

The rearrangement joins TRBV7-9 to TRBJ2-1; no clear D. Trimming took off 5 bases at V and 10 bases at J, with 9 bases between the two ends. Germline assignment: CDR1 SEHNR and CDR2 FQNEAQ (reference sequence). The CDR3 extends over 11 amino acids. Here the CDR3 DNA reads TGTGCCAGCAGCCTCATGTACGAGCAGTTCTTC. It yields the protein CASSLMYEQFF.

V usage is TRBV5-4 and J usage is TRBJ2-7; D may be TRBD1 or TRBD2 (5 bases each). V was pared by 5 bases and J by 5 bases, with 20 bases between. Germline V gene lookup returns CDR1 SGHNT and CDR2 YYREEE (reference sequence). The CDR3 covers 15 residues. The CDR3 DNA reads as TGTGCCAGCAGAGGCCCGGGGACCCTGCCCGACGAGCAGTACTTC. Encoded protein: CASRGPGTLPDEQYF. Full variable domain (outside the CDR3, taken from reference TRBV5-4 and TRBJ2-7): ETGVTQSPTHLIKTRGQQVTLRCSSQSGHNTVSWYQQALGQGPQFIFQYYREEENGRGNFPPRFSGLQFPNYSSELNVNALELDDSALYLCASRGPGTLPDEQYFGPGTRLTVT.

The chain has TRBV6-5 and TRBJ1-2, with 11 bases lining up with TRBD1. The CDR3 spans 16 residues. V lost 2 bases to trimming and J lost 5 bases; unmatched junction nucleotides: 7. The germline CDR1 and CDR2 sequences are MNHEY and SVGAGI. In nucleotides, the CDR3 is TGTGCCAGCAGTTACCCCCCGGGACAGGGGGGTTATGGCTACACCTTC. The encoded protein is CASSYPPGQGGYGYTF.

This clonotype has ten or more counts. The chain uses TRBV7-9 and TRBJ2-2; unclear D gene. Trimming took 10 bases from V and 2 from J, leaving 14 bases between them. This CDR3 is 14 amino acids long. The germline V gene encodes CDR1 SEHNR and CDR2 FQNEAQ (reference sequence). The CDR3 nucleotides read TGTGCCACCGATCCTAGAGAAAACACCGGGGAGCTGTTTTTT. Encoded protein: CATDPRENTGELFF.

The chain recombines TRBV19 with TRBJ1-5; D remains unclear. This CDR3 has 14 residues. Germline CDR1 is LNHDA and CDR2 is SQIVND (reference sequence). The V end was cut by 4 bases, the J end by 6 bases, with 13 bases between. The CDR3 DNA follows: TGTGCCAGTAGTAGGCGGGAGGGAGGTCAGCCCCAGCATTTT. This translates into CASSRREGGQPQHF.

This chain uses TRBV9 with TRBJ1-2; perhaps TRBD1 as D (6 bases). The CDR3 spans 12 residues. Trimming removed 7 bases at V and 6 bases at J, with 13 bases between. Per the germline V gene, CDR1 is SGDLS and CDR2 is YYNGEE. In DNA form, the CDR3 reads TGTGCCAGCTACAGGGCCGCTCATGGCTACACCTTC. Translation gives CASYRAAHGYTF.

A single count supports this clonotype. This may be a read error, as it is one base from a much larger clone. Given the absence of the conserved phenylalanine or tryptophan at the CDR3 end, a read error is likely. J is TRBJ1-2 and V is TRBV11-2, with TRBD1 identical over 10 bases. The ends lost 4 bases at V and 0 bases at J; junction bases unmatched: 8. The CDR3 spans 17 residues. Germline V lookup: CDR1 SGHAT, CDR2 FQNNGV. The CDR3 nucleotides read TGTGCCAGCAGCTCGGTCGGGACAGGGGCTACTAACTATGGCTACACCTCC. Translating it yields CASSSVGTGATNYGYTS.

The chain links TRBV25-1 to TRBJ1-2; no firm D call. The CDR3 has 16 residues. Germline V gene sequence: CDR1 MGHDK, CDR2 SYGVNS. The V gene lost 3 bases and the J gene lost 3 bases, with 17 bases spanning the gap. CDR3 protein: CASSDSHGRLDYGYTF. CDR3 sequence (DNA): TGTGCCAGCAGTGATTCCCATGGACGGCTGGACTATGGCTACACCTTC.